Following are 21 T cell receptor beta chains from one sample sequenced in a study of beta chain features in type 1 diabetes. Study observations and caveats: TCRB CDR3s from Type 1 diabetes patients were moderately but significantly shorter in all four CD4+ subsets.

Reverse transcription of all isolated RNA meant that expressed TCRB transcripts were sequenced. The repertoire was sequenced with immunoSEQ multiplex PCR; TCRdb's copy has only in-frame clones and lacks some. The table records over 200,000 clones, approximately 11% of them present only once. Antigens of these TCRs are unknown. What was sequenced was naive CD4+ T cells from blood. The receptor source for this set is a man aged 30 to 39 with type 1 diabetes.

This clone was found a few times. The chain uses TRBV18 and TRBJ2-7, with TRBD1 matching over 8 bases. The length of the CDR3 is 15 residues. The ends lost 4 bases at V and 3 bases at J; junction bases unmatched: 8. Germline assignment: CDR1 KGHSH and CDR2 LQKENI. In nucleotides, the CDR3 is TGTGCCAGCTCACTTTCGACAGGGGTCGGCTACGAGCAGTACTTC. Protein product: CASSLSTGVGYEQYF. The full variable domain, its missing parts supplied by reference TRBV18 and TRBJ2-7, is NAGVMQNPRHLVRRRGQEARLRCSPMKGHSHVYWYRQLPEEGLKFMVYLQKENIIDESGMPKERFSAEFPKEGPSILRIQQVVRGDSAAYFCASSLSTGVGYEQYFGPGTRLTVT.

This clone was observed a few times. The CDR3 DNA follows: TGTGCCAGCAACCAGCCGGAGGGCAATCAGCCCCAGCATTTT. Its protein product is CASNQPEGNQPQHF. V usage is TRBV6-1 and J usage is TRBJ1-5; unclear D gene. CDR3 size: 14 residues. V was shortened by 7 bases and J by 2 bases, with 12 bases between the two germline ends. Germline CDR1 is MNHNS and CDR2 is SASEGT.

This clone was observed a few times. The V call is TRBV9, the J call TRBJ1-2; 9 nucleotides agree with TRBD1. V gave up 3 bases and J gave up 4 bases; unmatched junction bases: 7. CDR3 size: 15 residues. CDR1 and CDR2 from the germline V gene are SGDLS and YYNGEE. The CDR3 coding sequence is TGTGCCAGCAGCGCGACCGGGACAGGGCTCTATGGCTACACCTTC. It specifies CASSATGTGLYGYTF. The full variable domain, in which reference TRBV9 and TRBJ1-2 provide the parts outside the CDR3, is DSGVTQTPKHLITATGQRVTLRCSPRSGDLSVYWYQQSLDQGLQFLIQYYNGEERAKGNILERFSAQQFPDLHSELNLSSLELGDSALYFCASSATGTGLYGYTFGSGTRLTVV.

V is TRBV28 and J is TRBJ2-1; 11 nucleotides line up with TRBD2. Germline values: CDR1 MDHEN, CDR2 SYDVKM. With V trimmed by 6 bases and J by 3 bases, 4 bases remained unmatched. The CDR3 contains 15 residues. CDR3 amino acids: CASRSSGGHYNEQFF. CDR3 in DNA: TGTGCCAGCAGATCTAGCGGGGGGCACTACAATGAGCAGTTCTTC.

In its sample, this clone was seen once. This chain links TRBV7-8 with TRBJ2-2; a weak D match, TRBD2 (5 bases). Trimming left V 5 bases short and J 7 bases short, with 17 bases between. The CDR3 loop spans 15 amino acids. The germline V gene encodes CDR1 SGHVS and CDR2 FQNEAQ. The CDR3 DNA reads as TGTGCCAGCAGCCCCCGACGGCTACGGGGCGGGGAGCTGTTTTTT. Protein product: CASSPRRLRGGELFF.

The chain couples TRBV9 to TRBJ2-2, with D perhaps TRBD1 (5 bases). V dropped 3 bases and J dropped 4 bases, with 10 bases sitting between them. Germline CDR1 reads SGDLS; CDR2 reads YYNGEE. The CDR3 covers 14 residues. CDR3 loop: CASSAHDSTGELFF. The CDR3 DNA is TGTGCCAGCAGCGCCCATGACAGCACCGGGGAGCTGTTTTTT.

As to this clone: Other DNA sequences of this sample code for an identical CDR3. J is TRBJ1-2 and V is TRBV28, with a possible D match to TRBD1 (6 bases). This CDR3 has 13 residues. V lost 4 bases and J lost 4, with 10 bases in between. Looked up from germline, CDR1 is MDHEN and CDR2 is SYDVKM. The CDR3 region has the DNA TGTGCCAGCAGTTCCGGACAGTCCTATGGCTACACCTTC. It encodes CASSSGQSYGYTF.

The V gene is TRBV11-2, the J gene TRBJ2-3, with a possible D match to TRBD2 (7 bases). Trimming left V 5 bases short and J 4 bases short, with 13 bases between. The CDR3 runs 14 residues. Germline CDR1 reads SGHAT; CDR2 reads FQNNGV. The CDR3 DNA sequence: TGTGCCAGCAGCGGGGTGGGGGGGCCAGATACGCAGTATTTT. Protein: CASSGVGGPDTQYF. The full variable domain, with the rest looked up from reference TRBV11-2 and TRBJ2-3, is EAGVAQSPRYKIIEKRQSVAFWCNPISGHATLYWYQQILGQGPKLLIQFQNNGVVDDSQLPKDRFSAERLKGVDSTLKIQPAKLEDSAVYLCASSGVGGPDTQYFGPGTRLTVL.

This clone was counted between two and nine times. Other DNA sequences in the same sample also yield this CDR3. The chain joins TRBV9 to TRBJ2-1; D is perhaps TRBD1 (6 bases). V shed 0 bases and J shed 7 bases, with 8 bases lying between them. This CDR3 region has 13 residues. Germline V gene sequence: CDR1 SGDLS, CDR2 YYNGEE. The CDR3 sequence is CASSVEGGNEQFF. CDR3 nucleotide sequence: TGTGCCAGCAGCGTAGAAGGGGGTAATGAGCAGTTCTTC. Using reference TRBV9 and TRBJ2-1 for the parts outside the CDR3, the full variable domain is DSGVTQTPKHLITATGQRVTLRCSPRSGDLSVYWYQQSLDQGLQFLIQYYNGEERAKGNILERFSAQQFPDLHSELNLSSLELGDSALYFCASSVEGGNEQFFGPGTRLTVL.

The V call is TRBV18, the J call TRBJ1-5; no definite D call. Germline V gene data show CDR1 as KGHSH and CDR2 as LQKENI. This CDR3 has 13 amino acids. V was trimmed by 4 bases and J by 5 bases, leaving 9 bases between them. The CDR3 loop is CASSLMTDQPQHF. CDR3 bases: TGTGCCAGCTCACTCATGACTGATCAGCCCCAGCATTTT.

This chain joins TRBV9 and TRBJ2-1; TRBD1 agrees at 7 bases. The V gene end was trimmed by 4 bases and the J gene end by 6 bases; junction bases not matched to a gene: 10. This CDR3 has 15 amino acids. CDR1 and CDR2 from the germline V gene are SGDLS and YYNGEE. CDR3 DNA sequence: TGTGCCAGCAGCCCAACCGGGACAGTGTCCAATGAGCAGTTCTTC. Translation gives CASSPTGTVSNEQFF.

CDR3 DNA: TGTGCCAGCAGCCAAGGGGGTCAGCCCCAGCATTTT. Translation gives CASSQGGQPQHF. The chain recombines TRBV7-9 with TRBJ1-5; maybe TRBD1 (6 bases). V was clipped by 5 bases and J by 6 bases, with 8 bases between them. CDR1 SEHNR and CDR2 FQNEAQ come from the germline V gene (reference sequence). The CDR3 is made up of 12 amino acids.

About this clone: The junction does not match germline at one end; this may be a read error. This chain's CDR3 is CASSPTGEETQYF. CDR3 sequence (DNA): TGTGCTAGCAGCCCCACCGGGGAGGAGACCCAGTACTTC. The J gene is TRBJ2-5, the V gene TRBV7-7; a possible D gene is TRBD2 (5 bases). Per germline, CDR1 SSHAT and CDR2 FNYEAQ (reference sequence). The CDR3 spans 13 residues.

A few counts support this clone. As DNA, the CDR3 is TGTGCCAGCAGCTTGGTAGGGGCCGGGGAGCTGTTTTTT. This encodes CASSLVGAGELFF. The chain is built from TRBV5-4 and TRBJ2-2; D may be TRBD1 (5 bases). Germline loops: CDR1 SGHNT, CDR2 YYREEE (reference sequence). The CDR3 length is 13 residues. V dropped 0 bases and J dropped 6 bases, with 6 bases sitting between them.

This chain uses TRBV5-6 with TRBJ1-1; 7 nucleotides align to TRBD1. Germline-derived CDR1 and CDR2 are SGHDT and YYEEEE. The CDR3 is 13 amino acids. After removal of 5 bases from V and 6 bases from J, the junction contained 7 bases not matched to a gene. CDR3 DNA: TGTGCCAGCAGACTAACAGGGGCGGCTGAAGCTTTCTTT. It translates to CASRLTGAAEAFF. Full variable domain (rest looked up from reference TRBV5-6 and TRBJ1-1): DAGVTQSPTHLIKTRGQQVTLRCSPKSGHDTVSWYQQALGQGPQFIFQYYEEEERQRGNFPDRFSGHQFPNYSSELNVNALLLGDSALYLCASRLTGAAEAFFGQGTRLTVV.

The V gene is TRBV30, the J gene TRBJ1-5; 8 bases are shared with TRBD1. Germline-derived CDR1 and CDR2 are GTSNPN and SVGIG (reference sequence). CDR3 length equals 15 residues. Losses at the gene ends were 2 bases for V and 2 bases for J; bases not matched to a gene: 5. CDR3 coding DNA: TGTGCCTGGAGTACAACGGGACAGGGCAATCAGCCCCAGCATTTT. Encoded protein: CAWSTTGQGNQPQHF.

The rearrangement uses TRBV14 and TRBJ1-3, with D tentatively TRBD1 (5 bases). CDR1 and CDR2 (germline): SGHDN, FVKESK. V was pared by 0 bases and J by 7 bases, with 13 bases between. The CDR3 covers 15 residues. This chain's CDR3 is CASSQDPYGGNTIYF. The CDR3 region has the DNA TGTGCCAGCAGCCAAGATCCATATGGGGGGAACACCATATATTTT.

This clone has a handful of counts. The CDR3 DNA sequence: TGTGCCAGCAGCTCGACAGGAAGGGGTTATAATTCACCCCTCCACTTT. It is translated as CASSSTGRGYNSPLHF. This chain links TRBV5-6 with TRBJ1-6, with a weak D call TRBD1 (6 bases). V was shortened by 3 bases and J by 4 bases, with 14 bases between the two germline ends. The CDR3 runs to 16 residues. Germline V gene sequence: CDR1 SGHDT, CDR2 YYEEEE.

In nucleotides, the CDR3 is TGTGCCAGCTCGTCATTCGGGGGACGTTACACAGATACGCAGTATTTT. Its protein product is CASSSFGGRYTDTQYF. The V gene is TRBV18, the J gene TRBJ2-3; perhaps TRBD2 as D (6 bases). The germline V and J ends were trimmed by 6 bases and 2 bases, with 18 bases remaining between them. This CDR3 region has 16 residues. Germline CDR1 is KGHSH and CDR2 is LQKENI.

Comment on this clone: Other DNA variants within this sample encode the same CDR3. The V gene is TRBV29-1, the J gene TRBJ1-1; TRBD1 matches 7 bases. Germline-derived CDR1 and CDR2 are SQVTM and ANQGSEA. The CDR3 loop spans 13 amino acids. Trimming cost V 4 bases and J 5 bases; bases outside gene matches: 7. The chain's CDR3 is CSVGRQGGTEAFF. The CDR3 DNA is TGCAGCGTTGGAAGACAGGGAGGAACTGAAGCTTTCTTT.

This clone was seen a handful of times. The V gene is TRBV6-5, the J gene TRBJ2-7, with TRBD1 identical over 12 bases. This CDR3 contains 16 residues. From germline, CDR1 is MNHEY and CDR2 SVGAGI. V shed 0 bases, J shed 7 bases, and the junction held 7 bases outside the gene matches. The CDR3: CASSYSTGTGGLEQYF. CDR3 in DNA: TGTGCCAGCAGTTACTCAACCGGGACAGGGGGCTTAGAGCAGTACTTC.